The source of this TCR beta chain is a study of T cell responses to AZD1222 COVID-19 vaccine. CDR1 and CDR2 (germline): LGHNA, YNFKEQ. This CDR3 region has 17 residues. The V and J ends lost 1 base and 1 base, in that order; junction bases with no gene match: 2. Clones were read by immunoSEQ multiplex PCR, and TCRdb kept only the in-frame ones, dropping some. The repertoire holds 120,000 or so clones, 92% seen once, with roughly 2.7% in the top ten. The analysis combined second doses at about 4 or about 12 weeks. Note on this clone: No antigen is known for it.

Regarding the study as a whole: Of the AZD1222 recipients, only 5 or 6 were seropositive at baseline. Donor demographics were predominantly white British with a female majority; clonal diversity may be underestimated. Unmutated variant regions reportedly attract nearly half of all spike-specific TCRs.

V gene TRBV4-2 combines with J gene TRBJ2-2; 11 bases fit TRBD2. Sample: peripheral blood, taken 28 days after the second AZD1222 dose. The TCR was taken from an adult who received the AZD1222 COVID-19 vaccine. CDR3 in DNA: TGTGCCAGCAGCCAAGGAACTAGCGGGAGGAACACCGGGGAGCTGTTTTTT. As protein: CASSQGTSGRNTGELFF.